This passage covers 27 T cell receptor beta chains from one sample sequenced in a study of spatial heterogeneity in lung cancer. Time point defined: sample taken at primary tumor resection. TCRdb reanalysed the 5' RACE reads using MiXCR and keeps one entry per CDR3 protein. Here the sample spans approximately 40,000 distinct CDR3 sequences, 6.5% to 8.5% being singletons. The sequenced sample was PBMCs, obtained at surgery. Receptors were obtained from a male donor with early-stage non-small cell lung cancer.

About this clonotype: A much larger clone lies a single base off, so this may be a read error. This chain joins TRBV3-1 and TRBJ2-6; tentatively, D is TRBD1 or TRBD2 (5 bases each). The CDR3 runs to 11 residues. Looked up from germline, CDR1 is LGHDT and CDR2 is YNNKEL (reference sequence). This CDR3 is CASTGANLLTF. The CDR3 DNA follows: TGTGCCAGCACCGGGGCCAACCTCCTGACTTTC.

This clonotype was counted ten times or more. This chain uses TRBV2 with TRBJ1-5; perhaps TRBD1 as D (6 bases). The V end was cut by 4 bases, the J end by 0 bases, with 10 bases between. The CDR3 length is 15 residues. The germline V gene has CDR1 SNHLY and CDR2 FYNNEI. The CDR3 reads CASSAGQLSNQPQHF. The DNA for the CDR3 is TGTGCCAGCAGTGCAGGACAGCTTAGCAATCAGCCCCAGCATTTT.

This clonotype was counted between two and nine times. The chain has TRBV20-1 and TRBJ2-1; the D is unclear. V dropped 2 bases and J dropped 0 bases, with 2 bases sitting between them. CDR1 is DFQATT, CDR2 SNEGSKA, per germline (reference sequence). CDR3 length: 12 amino acids. The CDR3 region has the DNA TGCAGTGCTAGACACTCCTACAATGAGCAGTTCTTC. Amino acids: CSARHSYNEQFF.

The J gene is TRBJ2-7, the V gene TRBV14; possibly TRBD1 for D (6 bases). Per germline, CDR1 SGHDN and CDR2 FVKESK. V lost 1 base to trimming and J lost 1 base, with 14 bases between them. The CDR3 extends over 16 amino acids. DNA for the CDR3: TGTGCCAGCAGCCAAGCTTCAGGCAGGGGATCCTACGAGCAGTACGTC. Amino acids: CASSQASGRGSYEQYV.

This rearrangement joins TRBV11-3 to TRBJ2-5; TRBD2 might be the D (6 bases). The V gene lost 0 bases and the J gene lost 5 bases, with 10 bases spanning the gap. Germline loops: CDR1 SGHNT, CDR2 YENEEA. The CDR3 has 14 amino acids. The CDR3 DNA reads as TGTGCCAGCAGCTTAGAGGCTAGCGCGGAGACCCAGTACTTC. This codes for CASSLEASAETQYF.

This clonotype was detected ten times or more. The gene calls are TRBV20-1 and TRBJ1-5; 8 positions agree with TRBD1. CDR1 is DFQATT, CDR2 SNEGSKA, per germline (reference sequence). The CDR3 is 14 residues long. Unmatched junction bases numbered 6, after V lost 6 bases and J lost 2 bases. The CDR3 bases are TGCAGTGCCAAGACAGGGGAGGGCAATCAGCCCCAGCATTTT. Translated, it gives CSAKTGEGNQPQHF.

The rearrangement links TRBV2 to TRBJ2-2; 8 bases line up with TRBD1. The CDR3 has 14 residues. The germline CDR1 and CDR2 sequences are SNHLY and FYNNEI. V lost 6 bases, J lost 7 bases, and 7 bases stayed unmatched. The CDR3 bases are TGTGCCAGCAGCGGACAGGGAAGTATCGGGGAGCTGTTTTTT. Its translation: CASSGQGSIGELFF.

This clonotype was observed at least ten times. This chain joins TRBV20-1 and TRBJ2-5; TRBD2 aligns across 11 bases. Germline CDR1 reads DFQATT; CDR2 reads SNEGSKA (reference sequence). The CDR3 contains 15 residues. The V and J ends lost 2 bases and 4 bases, in that order; junction bases with no gene match: 6. The CDR3 coding sequence is TGCAGTGCTAGACCTAGCGGGGGGCCTATAGAGACCCAGTACTTC. It is translated as CSARPSGGPIETQYF.

This clonotype was counted ten times or more. The chain is built from TRBV6-2 or TRBV6-3 and TRBJ2-7; 9 nucleotides line up with TRBD1. The CDR3 has 14 amino acids. Germline lookup yields CDR1 MNHEY and CDR2 SVGEGT. Unmatched junction bases numbered 4, after V lost 4 bases and J lost 3 bases. The CDR3 region has the DNA TGTGCCAGCAGTTGGGACAGGGTTAACTACGAGCAGTACTTC. It yields the protein CASSWDRVNYEQYF.

Ten or more counts support this clonotype. The rearrangement uses TRBV12-3 or TRBV12-4 and TRBJ2-2; D is perhaps TRBD1 (6 bases). The CDR3 consists of 15 residues. Between the trimmed V and J ends, which lost 8 bases and 2 bases, there was a span of 15 bases. The CDR3 bases are TGTGCCAGCGGCTCTGGACAGATAAACACCGGGGAGCTGTTTTTT. Its translation: CASGSGQINTGELFF.

CDR3 in DNA: TGCAGCGTCACGGGACAGGGGTACGAAAAACTGTTTTTT. Translated, it gives CSVTGQGYEKLFF. J is TRBJ1-4 and V is TRBV29-1, with 10 bases fitting TRBD1. V trimming: 6 bases; J trimming: 8 bases; junction bases outside the gene matches: 6. The germline V gene has CDR1 SQVTM and CDR2 ANQGSEA. The CDR3 totals 13 residues.

This clonotype was picked up many times. The gene calls are TRBV6-2 or TRBV6-3 and TRBJ1-2; possible D gene TRBD1, 6 bases. Between the trimmed V and J ends, which lost 6 bases and 7 bases, there was a span of 18 bases. CDR1 and CDR2 (germline): MNHEY, SVGEGT. The CDR3 sequence is 14 residues long. As DNA, the CDR3 is TGTGCCAGCAGCCCTACTACAGGGATGAGTGGCTACACCTTC. It specifies CASSPTTGMSGYTF.

In this sample, this clonotype turned up many times. The V gene is TRBV11-3, the J gene TRBJ2-1; D possibly corresponds to TRBD2 (6 bases). Per germline, CDR1 SGHNT and CDR2 YENEEA. Trimming left V 1 base short and J 8 bases short, with 12 bases between. CDR3 length equals 14 residues. CDR3 nucleotides: TGTGCCAGCAGCTTAGTGGGTGGCGGGGATGAGCAGTTCTTC. Translating gives CASSLVGGGDEQFF.

CDR3: CSARPGTGPRQYF. The CDR3, as DNA: TGCAGTGCGAGACCGGGGACAGGGCCGCGGCAGTACTTC. This sequence joins TRBV20-1 and TRBJ2-7; TRBD1 agrees at 9 bases. The germline gives CDR1 DFQATT, CDR2 SNEGSKA (reference sequence). The ends lost 6 bases at V and 9 bases at J; junction bases unmatched: 12. The CDR3 length is 13 residues.

The V call is TRBV12-3 or TRBV12-4, the J call TRBJ2-3; possible D gene TRBD2, 6 bases. This CDR3 contains 14 residues. Trimming cost V 6 bases and J 12 bases, with 22 bases left between them. For the CDR3, the DNA is TGTGCCAGCAGGCTCCTGGAGGGAGCAGTTACACAGTATTTT. This encodes CASRLLEGAVTQYF.

This clonotype has only a few counts. J is TRBJ2-5 and V is TRBV20-1; D unresolved. There are 11 residues in the CDR3. The V and J ends lost 6 bases and 2 bases respectively, with 7 bases between them. From germline, CDR1 is DFQATT and CDR2 SNEGSKA (reference sequence). The CDR3 loop is CSAGSQETQYF. CDR3 nucleotide sequence: TGCAGTGCGGGATCACAAGAGACCCAGTACTTC.

CDR3 sequence reads: CAWSSRGGANVLTF. The CDR3 coding sequence is TGTGCCTGGAGTTCCCGCGGAGGGGCCAACGTCCTGACTTTC. This chain uses TRBV30 with TRBJ2-6; D not certain. CDR3 length equals 14 residues. The V gene lost 2 bases and the J gene lost 4 bases, with 9 bases spanning the gap. CDR1 and CDR2 from the germline V gene are GTSNPN and SVGIG (reference sequence).

This clonotype was seen a handful of times. The CDR3 spells CASSPPGPSEDTQYF. CDR3 DNA: TGTGCCAGCAGTCCACCGGGGCCAAGCGAAGATACGCAGTATTTT. The J gene is TRBJ2-3, the V gene TRBV7-8; either TRBD1 or TRBD2 may fit D (5 bases each). The CDR3 extends over 15 amino acids. Trimming shortened V by 6 bases and J by 5 bases, and 18 bases separated the two germline ends. Germline CDR1 SGHVS, CDR2 FQNEAQ.

There are many counts of this clonotype. CDR3 protein: CAWGSDGYYEQYF. The CDR3 DNA sequence: TGTGCCTGGGGAAGCGACGGATACTACGAGCAGTACTTC. V gene TRBV30 combines with J gene TRBJ2-7; D call uncertain. In germline, CDR1 is GTSNPN, CDR2 SVGIG (reference sequence). The CDR3 has 13 residues. The V end was cut by 5 bases, the J end by 3 bases, with 14 bases between.

This clonotype showed up many times. The V call is TRBV30, the J call TRBJ1-4, with TRBD1 as a possible D gene (6 bases). Germline V lookup: CDR1 GTSNPN, CDR2 SVGIG (reference sequence). There are 13 residues in the CDR3. With 2 bases removed from V and 4 bases from J, the gap between germline ends came to 8 bases. CDR3 nucleotides: TGTGCCTGGAGTTTACAGGGTAATGAAAAACTGTTTTTT. Its protein product is CAWSLQGNEKLFF.

This clonotype was seen a few times. V gene TRBV21-1 combines with J gene TRBJ2-3; TRBD2 is taken as the D call from the table, unchecked against the DNA. TRBV21-1 is noted as a pseudogene. This CDR3 contains 13 residues. The CDR3, as DNA: TGTGCCAGCAGCAAAGGGGGACTAGATACGCAGTATTTT. The encoded protein is CASSKGGLDTQYF.

This clonotype was seen a single time. The rearrangement links TRBV6-1 to TRBJ2-5; 8 bases are a match to TRBD2. There are 14 residues in the CDR3. Germline assignment: CDR1 MNHNS and CDR2 SASEGT. Trimming took 5 bases from V and 1 from J; bases not matched to a gene: 3. The CDR3 region is CASSYSGTQETQYF. The CDR3 DNA is TGTGCCAGCAGTTATAGCGGGACCCAAGAGACCCAGTACTTC.

This clonotype was detected many times. This chain joins TRBV29-1 and TRBJ2-6, with 7 bases aligning to TRBD1. The germline V gene has CDR1 SQVTM and CDR2 ANQGSEA. V lost 4 bases to trimming and J lost 1 base; unmatched junction nucleotides: 4. This CDR3 spans 15 amino acids. CDR3 in DNA: TGCAGCGTTGCGGCAGGGGGTTCTGGGGCCAACGTCCTGACTTTC. Encoded protein: CSVAAGGSGANVLTF.

This clonotype was counted only a few times. This chain links TRBV5-1 with TRBJ1-1; D might be TRBD1 (5 bases). Looked up from germline, CDR1 is SGHRS and CDR2 is YFSETQ. This CDR3 is built from 14 residues. Trimming removed 7 bases from V and 2 bases from J, with 15 bases in between. As DNA, the CDR3 is TGCGCCAGCCGCTCCCAGGGTAGTAACACTGAAGCTTTCTTT. Translated, it gives CASRSQGSNTEAFF.

This clonotype has only a few counts. The genes are TRBV14 and TRBJ1-6; 7 nucleotides align to TRBD1. The CDR3 is made up of 16 amino acids. Germline V gene data show CDR1 as SGHDN and CDR2 as FVKESK. V lost 4 bases and J lost 4; bases outside the gene matches: 7. The CDR3 bases are TGTGCCAGCAGCCCCCCCGGGGACAGATATAATTCACCCCTCCACTTT. Its translation: CASSPPGDRYNSPLHF.

This clonotype was seen repeatedly, ten times or more. V gene TRBV6-1 combines with J gene TRBJ2-2; 9 positions match TRBD1. The length of the CDR3 is 16 residues. Losses at the gene ends were 6 bases for V and 6 bases for J; bases not matched to a gene: 11. Germline CDR1 reads MNHNS; CDR2 reads SASEGT. This chain's CDR3 is CASRHRDREIAGELFF. The CDR3 bases are TGTGCCAGCAGGCATCGGGACAGGGAGATCGCCGGGGAGCTGTTTTTT.

This clonotype came up many times. This sequence joins TRBV28 and TRBJ1-3; possibly TRBD1 for D (6 bases). V lost 7 bases to trimming and J lost 0 bases, with 10 bases between them. Germline V lookup: CDR1 MDHEN, CDR2 SYDVKM. The CDR3 is 14 amino acids. CDR3 in amino acids: CASITGNSGNTIYF. CDR3 coding DNA: TGTGCCAGCATCACAGGGAACTCTGGAAACACCATATATTTT. Full variable domain (rest looked up from reference TRBV28 and TRBJ1-3): DVKVTQSSRYLVKRTGEKVFLECVQDMDHENMFWYRQDPGLGLRLIYFSYDVKMKEKGDIPEGYSVSREKKERFSLILESASTNQTSMYLCASITGNSGNTIYFGEGSWLTVV.